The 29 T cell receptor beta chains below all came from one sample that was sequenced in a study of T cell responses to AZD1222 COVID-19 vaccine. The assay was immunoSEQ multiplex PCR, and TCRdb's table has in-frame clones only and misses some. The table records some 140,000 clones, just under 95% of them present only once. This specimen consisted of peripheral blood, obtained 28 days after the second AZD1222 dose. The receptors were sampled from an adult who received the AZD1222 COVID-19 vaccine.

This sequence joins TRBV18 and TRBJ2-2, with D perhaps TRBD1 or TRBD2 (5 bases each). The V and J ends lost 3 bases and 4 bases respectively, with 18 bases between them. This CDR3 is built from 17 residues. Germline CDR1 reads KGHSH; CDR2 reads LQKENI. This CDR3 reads CASSPPPPRGGTGELFF. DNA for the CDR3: TGTGCCAGCTCACCCCCTCCCCCCCGGGGCGGCACCGGGGAGCTGTTTTTT.

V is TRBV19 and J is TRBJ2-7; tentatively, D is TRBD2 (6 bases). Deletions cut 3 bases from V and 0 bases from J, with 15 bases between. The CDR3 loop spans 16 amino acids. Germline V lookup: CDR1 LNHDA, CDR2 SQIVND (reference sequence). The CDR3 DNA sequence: TGTGCCAGTAGTATGGGGGGTACATCAGGCTCCTACGAGCAGTACTTC. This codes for CASSMGGTSGSYEQYF.

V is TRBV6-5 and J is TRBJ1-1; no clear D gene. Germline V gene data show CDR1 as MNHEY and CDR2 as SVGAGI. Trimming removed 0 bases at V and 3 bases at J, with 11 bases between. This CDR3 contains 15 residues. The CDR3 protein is CASSYSIDGDTEAFF. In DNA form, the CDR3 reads TGTGCCAGCAGTTACTCGATAGACGGGGACACTGAAGCTTTCTTT.

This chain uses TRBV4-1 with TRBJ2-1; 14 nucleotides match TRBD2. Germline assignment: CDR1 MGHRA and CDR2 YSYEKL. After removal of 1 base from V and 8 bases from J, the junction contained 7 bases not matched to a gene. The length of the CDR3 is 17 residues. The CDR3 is CASSQATSGGASDEQFF. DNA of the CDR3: TGCGCCAGCAGCCAAGCGACTAGCGGGGGGGCCAGCGATGAGCAGTTCTTC.

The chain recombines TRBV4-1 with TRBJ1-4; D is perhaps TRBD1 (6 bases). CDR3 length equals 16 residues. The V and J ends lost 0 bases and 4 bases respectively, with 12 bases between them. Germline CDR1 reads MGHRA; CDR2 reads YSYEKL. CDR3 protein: CASSQEGGLSNEKLFF. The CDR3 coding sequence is TGCGCCAGCAGCCAAGAAGGGGGGCTGAGTAATGAAAAACTGTTTTTT.

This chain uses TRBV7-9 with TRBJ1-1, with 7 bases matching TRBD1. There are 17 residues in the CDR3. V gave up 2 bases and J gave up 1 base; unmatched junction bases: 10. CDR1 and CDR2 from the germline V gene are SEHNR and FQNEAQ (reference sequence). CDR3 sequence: CASSLTGAMSGNTEAFF. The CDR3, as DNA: TGTGCCAGCAGCTTAACAGGGGCGATGAGCGGGAACACTGAAGCTTTCTTT.

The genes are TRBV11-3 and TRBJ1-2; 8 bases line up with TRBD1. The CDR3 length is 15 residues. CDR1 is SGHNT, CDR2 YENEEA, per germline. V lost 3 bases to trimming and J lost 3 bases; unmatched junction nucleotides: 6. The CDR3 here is CASSFFQGADYGYTF. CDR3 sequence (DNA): TGTGCCAGCAGCTTCTTTCAGGGGGCGGACTATGGCTACACCTTC.

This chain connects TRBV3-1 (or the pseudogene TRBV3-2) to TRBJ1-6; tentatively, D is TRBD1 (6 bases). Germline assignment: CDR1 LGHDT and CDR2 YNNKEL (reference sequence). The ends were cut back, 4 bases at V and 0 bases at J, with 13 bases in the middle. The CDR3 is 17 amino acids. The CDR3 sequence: CASSRKGVSSYNSPLHF. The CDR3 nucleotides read TGTGCCAGCAGCCGGAAGGGGGTTAGCTCCTATAATTCACCCCTCCACTTT.

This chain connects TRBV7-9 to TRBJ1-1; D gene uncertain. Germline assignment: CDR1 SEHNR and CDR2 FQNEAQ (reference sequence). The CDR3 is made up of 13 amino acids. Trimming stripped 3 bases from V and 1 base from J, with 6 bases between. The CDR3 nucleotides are TGTGCCAGCAGCTTCGGACCGAACACTGAAGCTTTCTTT. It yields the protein CASSFGPNTEAFF.

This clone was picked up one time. The CDR3 region has the DNA TGTGCCGTCAAATCCAGGGGCGCTGAAGCTTTCTTT. Translation: CAVKSRGAEAFF. The genes are TRBV15 and TRBJ1-1; possibly TRBD1 for D (6 bases). Germline V gives CDR1 LNHNV, CDR2 YYDKDF (reference sequence). This CDR3 is 12 amino acids long. Trimming removed 11 bases from V and 6 bases from J, with 16 bases in between.

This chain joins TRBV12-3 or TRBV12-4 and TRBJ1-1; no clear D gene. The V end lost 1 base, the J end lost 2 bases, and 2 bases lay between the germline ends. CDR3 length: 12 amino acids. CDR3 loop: CASSLVNTEAFF. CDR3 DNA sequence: TGTGCCAGCAGTTTAGTAAACACTGAAGCTTTCTTT.

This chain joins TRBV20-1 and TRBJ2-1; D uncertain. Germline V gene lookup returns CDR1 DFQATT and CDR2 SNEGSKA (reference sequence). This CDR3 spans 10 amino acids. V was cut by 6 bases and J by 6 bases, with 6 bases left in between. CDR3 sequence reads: CSATSNEQFF. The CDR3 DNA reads TGCAGTGCCACATCCAATGAGCAGTTCTTC.

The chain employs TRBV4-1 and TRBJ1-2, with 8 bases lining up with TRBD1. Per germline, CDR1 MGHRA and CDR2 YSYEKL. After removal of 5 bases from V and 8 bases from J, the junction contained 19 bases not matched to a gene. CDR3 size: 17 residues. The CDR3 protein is CASSIGRQGPRPVGYTF. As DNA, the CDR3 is TGCGCCAGCAGCATAGGTCGACAGGGGCCCCGACCAGTCGGCTACACCTTC.

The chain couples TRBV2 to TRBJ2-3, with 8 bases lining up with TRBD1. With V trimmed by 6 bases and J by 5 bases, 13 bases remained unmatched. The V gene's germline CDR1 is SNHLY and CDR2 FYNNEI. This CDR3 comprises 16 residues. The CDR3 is CASSPGTGRGLDTQYF. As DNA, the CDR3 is TGTGCCAGCAGCCCCGGGACAGGAAGGGGTCTAGATACGCAGTATTTT. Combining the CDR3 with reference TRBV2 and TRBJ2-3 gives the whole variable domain EPEVTQTPSHQVTQMGQEVILRCVPISNHLYFYWYRQILGQKVEFLVSFYNNEISEKSEIFDDQFSVERPDGSNFTLKIRSTKLEDSAMYFCASSPGTGRGLDTQYFGPGTRLTVL.

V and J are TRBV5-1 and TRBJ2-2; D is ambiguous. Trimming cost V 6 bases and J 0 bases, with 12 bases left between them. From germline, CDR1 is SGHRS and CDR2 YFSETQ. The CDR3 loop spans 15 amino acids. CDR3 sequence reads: CASTAEHTNTGELFF. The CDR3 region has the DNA TGCGCCAGCACAGCCGAGCATACGAACACCGGGGAGCTGTTTTTT.

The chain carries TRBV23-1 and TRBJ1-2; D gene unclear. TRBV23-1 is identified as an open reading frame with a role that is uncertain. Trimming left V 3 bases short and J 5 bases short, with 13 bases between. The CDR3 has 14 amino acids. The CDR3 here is CASSHGERWYGYTF. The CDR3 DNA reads TGCGCCAGCAGTCATGGGGAGCGGTGGTATGGCTACACCTTC.

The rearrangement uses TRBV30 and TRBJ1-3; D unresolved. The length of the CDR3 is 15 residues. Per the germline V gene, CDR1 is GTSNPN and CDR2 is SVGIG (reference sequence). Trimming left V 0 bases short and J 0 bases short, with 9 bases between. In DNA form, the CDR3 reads TGTGCCTGGAGTGTACGACGGAGCTCTGGAAACACCATATATTTT. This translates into CAWSVRRSSGNTIYF.

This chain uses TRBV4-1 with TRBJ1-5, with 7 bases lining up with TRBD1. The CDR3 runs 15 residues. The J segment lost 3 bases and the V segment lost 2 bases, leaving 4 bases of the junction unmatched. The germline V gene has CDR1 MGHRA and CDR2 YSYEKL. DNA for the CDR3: TGCGCCAGCAGCCAACCGACAGGGCCCAATCAGCCCCAGCATTTT. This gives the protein CASSQPTGPNQPQHF.

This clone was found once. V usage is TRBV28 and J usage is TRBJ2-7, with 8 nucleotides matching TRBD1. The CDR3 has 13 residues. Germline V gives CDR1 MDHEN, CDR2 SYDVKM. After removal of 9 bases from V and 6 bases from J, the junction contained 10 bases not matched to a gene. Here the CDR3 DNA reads TGTGCCAGTGAATCCGGGACAGGAGTCGAGCAGTACTTC. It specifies CASESGTGVEQYF.

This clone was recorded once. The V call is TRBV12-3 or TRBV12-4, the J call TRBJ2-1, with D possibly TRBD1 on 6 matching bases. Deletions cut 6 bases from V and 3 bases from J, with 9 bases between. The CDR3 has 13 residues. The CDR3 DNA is TGTGCCAGCAGCCCGGACAGCTACAATGAGCAGTTCTTC. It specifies CASSPDSYNEQFF.

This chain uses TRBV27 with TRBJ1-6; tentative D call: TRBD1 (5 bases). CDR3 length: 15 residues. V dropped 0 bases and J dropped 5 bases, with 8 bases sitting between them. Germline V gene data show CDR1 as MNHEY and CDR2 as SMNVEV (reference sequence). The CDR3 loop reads CASSLSGGHNSPLHF. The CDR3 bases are TGTGCCAGCAGTTTATCTGGGGGTCATAATTCACCCCTCCACTTT.

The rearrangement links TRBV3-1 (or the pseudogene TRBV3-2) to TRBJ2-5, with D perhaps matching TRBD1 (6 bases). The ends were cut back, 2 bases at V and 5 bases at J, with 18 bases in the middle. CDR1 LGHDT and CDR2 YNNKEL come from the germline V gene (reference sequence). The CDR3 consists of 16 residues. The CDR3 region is CASSQSGAPRWETQYF. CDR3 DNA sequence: TGTGCCAGCAGCCAATCAGGGGCCCCAAGGTGGGAGACCCAGTACTTC.

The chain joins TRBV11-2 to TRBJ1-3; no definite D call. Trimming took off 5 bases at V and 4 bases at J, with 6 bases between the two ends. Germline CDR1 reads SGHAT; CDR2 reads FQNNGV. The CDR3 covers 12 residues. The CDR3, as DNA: TGTGCCAGCAGCCTGACCGGAAACACCATATATTTT. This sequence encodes CASSLTGNTIYF.

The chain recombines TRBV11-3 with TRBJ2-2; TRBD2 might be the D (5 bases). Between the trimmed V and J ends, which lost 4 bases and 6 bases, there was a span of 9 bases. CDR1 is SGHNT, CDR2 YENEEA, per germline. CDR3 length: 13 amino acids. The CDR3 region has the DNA TGTGCCAGCAGCTCACCCGGGGCCGGGGAGCTGTTTTTT. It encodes CASSSPGAGELFF.

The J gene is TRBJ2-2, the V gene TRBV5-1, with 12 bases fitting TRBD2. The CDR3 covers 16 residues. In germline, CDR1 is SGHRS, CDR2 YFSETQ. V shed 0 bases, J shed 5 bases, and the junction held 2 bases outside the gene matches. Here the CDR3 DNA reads TGCGCCAGCAGCTTGGCTAGCGGGGGGGCGACCGGGGAGCTGTTTTTT. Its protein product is CASSLASGGATGELFF.

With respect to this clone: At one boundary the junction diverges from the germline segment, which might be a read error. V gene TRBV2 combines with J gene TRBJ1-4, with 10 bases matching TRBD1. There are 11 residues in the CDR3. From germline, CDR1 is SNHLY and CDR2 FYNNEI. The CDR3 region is CASRFRDRGIF. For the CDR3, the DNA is TGTGCCAGCAGGTTCCGGGACAGGGGTATTTTT.

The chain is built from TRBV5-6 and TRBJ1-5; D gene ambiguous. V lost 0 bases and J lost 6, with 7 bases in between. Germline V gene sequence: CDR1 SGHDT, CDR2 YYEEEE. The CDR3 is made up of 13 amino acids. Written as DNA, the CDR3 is TGTGCCAGCAGCTTGGGAACGAGTCAGCCCCAGCATTTT. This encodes CASSLGTSQPQHF.

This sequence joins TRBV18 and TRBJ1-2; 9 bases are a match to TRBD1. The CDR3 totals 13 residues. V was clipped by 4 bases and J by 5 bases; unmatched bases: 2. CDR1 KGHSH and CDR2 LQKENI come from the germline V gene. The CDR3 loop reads CASSRDRAYGYTF. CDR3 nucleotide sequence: TGTGCCAGCTCACGGGACAGGGCATATGGCTACACCTTC.

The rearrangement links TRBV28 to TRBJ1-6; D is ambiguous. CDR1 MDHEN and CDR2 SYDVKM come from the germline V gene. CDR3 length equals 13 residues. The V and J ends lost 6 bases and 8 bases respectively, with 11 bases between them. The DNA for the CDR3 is TGTGCCAGCAGGGCCGCGAGTCATTCACCCCTCCACTTT. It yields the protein CASRAASHSPLHF.